The present entry profiles one T cell receptor beta chain with its context. This may be a read error, as it is one base from a much larger clone. TCRdb re-analysed the RACE reads in MiXCR, keeping a single row per CDR3 protein. The data hold about 120,000 distinct CDR3 sequences, with roughly 13% observed a single time. Time point described: patch test 1, 2 weeks after DPC sensitization. Described treatment: therapeutic diphenylcyclopropenone sensitization with weekly scalp DPC. The entry originates in a study of human T cells and chemical hapten exposure. About the research overall: Sensitization used 2% DPC on roughly 2 cm by roughly 2 cm upper inner arm skin. All through the approximately 24-week study, the scalp of each patient received diphenylcyclopropenone doses weekly.

Germline loops: CDR1 SGHTA, CDR2 FQGNSA. Trimming pared 2 bases from V and 1 base from J, leaving 5 bases between. The CDR3 is 13 amino acids. This TCR was recovered from a man in his late teens or twenties with alopecia areata. Some clones in this sample may be carry-over from other donors' samples. The sample was whole blood, taken in connection with sensitization to the hapten diphenylcyclopropenone (DPC). This chain links TRBV7-2 with TRBJ1-1, with D unclear. CDR3 nucleotides: TGTGCCAGCAGCTTATACGGGAACACTGAAGCTTTCTTT. It specifies CASSLYGNTEAFF.